Listed below are T cell receptor beta chains from one sample, sequenced in a study of shared clonotypes between healthy human individuals. Here immunoSEQ multiplex PCR was the method, and the copy in TCRdb shows in-frame clones only, minus some. The sample has about 340,000 clones, 73% seen once. Sequences were obtained from memory CD4+ T cells sorted from blood. The receptors stem from a man aged 25-40 years in good health. The CDR3 runs from the conserved cysteine through the conserved F or W. The D gene is left open where the match is weak. The size entry is marked missing in some rows and otherwise reads once, few, many or a size class.

d_call j_call v_call clone_size cdr3_nt cdr3_aa
- TRBJ1-1 TRBV7-2 - TGTGCCAGCAGCTTGACAAGGAACACTGAAGCTTTCTTT CASSLTRNTEAFF
- TRBJ2-1 TRBV7-2 - TGTGCCAGCAGCTTAGAGAGGGCCGGAGAGCAGTTCTTC CASSLERAGEQFF
- TRBJ2-4 TRBV7-8 - TGTGCCAGCAGCCCTTATACCAAAAACATTCAGTACTTC CASSPYTKNIQYF
- TRBJ1-5 TRBV7-8 - TGTGCCAGCAGCCTCCTCTACAATCAGCCCCAGCATTTT CASSLLYNQPQHF
- TRBJ2-7 TRBV7-9 - TGTGCCAGCAGCGAACCGGGGGACTCCTACGAGCAGTACTTC CASSEPGDSYEQYF
- TRBJ2-7 TRBV6-5 - TGTGCCAGCAAAAGGGAATACGAGCAGTACTTC CASKREYEQYF
- TRBJ2-2 TRBV4-2 - TGTGCCAGCAGCCAAGGGGTTAGCGGTAACGGGGAGCTGTTTTTT CASSQGVSGNGELFF
- TRBJ1-2 TRBV19 few TGTGCCAGTACGACCAACCCCCTCTATGGCTACACCTTC CASTTNPLYGYTF
- TRBJ2-2 TRBV19 - TGTGCCAGTAGTAAACGGGAGATGTACACCGGGGAGCTGTTTTTT CASSKREMYTGELFF
TRBD1 TRBJ1-1 TRBV4-1 - TGCGCCAGCAGCCATTACGACAGGGGGCTCACTGAAGCTTTCTTT CASSHYDRGLTEAFF